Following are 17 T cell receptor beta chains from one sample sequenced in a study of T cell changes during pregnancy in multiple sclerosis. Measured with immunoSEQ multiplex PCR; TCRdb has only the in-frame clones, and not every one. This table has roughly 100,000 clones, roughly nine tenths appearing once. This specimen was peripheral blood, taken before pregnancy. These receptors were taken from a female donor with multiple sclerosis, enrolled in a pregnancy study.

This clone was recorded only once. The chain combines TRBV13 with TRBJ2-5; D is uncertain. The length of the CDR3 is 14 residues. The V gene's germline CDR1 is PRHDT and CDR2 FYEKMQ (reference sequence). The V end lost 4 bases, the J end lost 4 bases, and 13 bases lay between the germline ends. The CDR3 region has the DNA TGTGCCAGCAGCTCCACCTTGAGGATAGAGACCCAGTACTTC. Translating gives CASSSTLRIETQYF.

In nucleotides, the CDR3 is TGTGCCAGCAGTTCGTACCGGGACAGGGGTTTATTCACTGAAGCTTTCTTT. Amino acids: CASSSYRDRGLFTEAFF. The chain uses TRBV27 and TRBJ1-1; TRBD1 matches 10 bases. CDR3 size: 17 residues. J lost 4 bases, V lost 4 bases, and 12 bases had no gene match. CDR1 is MNHEY, CDR2 SMNVEV, per germline (reference sequence).

CDR3 amino acids: CAWSVDFDTQYF. The CDR3, as DNA: TGTGCCTGGAGTGTGGACTTTGATACGCAGTATTTT. The V gene is TRBV30, the J gene TRBJ2-3, with D possibly TRBD2 on 5 matching bases. V was shortened by 0 bases and J by 6 bases, with 7 bases between the two germline ends. The CDR3 runs to 12 residues. The germline V gene encodes CDR1 GTSNPN and CDR2 SVGIG (reference sequence).

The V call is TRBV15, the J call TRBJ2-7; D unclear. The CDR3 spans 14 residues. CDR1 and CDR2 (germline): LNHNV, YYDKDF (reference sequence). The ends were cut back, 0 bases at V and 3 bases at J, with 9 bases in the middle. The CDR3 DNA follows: TGTGCCACCAGCAGAGACACGGCGGTCTACGAGCAGTACTTC. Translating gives CATSRDTAVYEQYF.

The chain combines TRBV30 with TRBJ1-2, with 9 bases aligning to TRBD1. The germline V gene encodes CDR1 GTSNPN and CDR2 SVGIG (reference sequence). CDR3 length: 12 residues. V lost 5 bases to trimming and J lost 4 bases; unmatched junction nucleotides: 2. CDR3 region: CAWGGQGYGYTF. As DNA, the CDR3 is TGTGCCTGGGGGGGACAGGGCTATGGCTACACCTTC.

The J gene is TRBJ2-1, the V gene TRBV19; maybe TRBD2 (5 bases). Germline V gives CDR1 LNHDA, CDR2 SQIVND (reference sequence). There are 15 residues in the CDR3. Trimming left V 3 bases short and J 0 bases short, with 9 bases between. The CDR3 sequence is CASSMKADSYNEQFF. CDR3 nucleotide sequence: TGTGCCAGTAGTATGAAAGCGGACTCCTACAATGAGCAGTTCTTC. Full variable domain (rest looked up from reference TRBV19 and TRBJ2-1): DGGITQSPKYLFRKEGQNVTLSCEQNLNHDAMYWYRQDPGQGLRLIYYSQIVNDFQKGDIAEGYSVSREKKESFPLTVTSAQKNPTAFYLCASSMKADSYNEQFFGPGTRLTVL.

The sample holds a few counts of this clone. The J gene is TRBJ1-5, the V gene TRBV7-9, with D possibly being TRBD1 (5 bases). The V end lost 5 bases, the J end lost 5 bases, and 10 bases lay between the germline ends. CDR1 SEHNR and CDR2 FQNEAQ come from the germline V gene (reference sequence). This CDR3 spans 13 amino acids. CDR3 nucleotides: TGTGCCAGCAGCCCAATGACAGATCAGCCCCAGCATTTT. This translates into CASSPMTDQPQHF.

The CDR3: CASSVGASGGSAEQYF. CDR3 in DNA: TGTGCCAGCAGCGTAGGGGCTAGCGGGGGGTCCGCCGAGCAGTACTTC. This chain uses TRBV9 with TRBJ2-7; 11 bases agree with TRBD2. The CDR3 extends over 16 amino acids. Germline V lookup: CDR1 SGDLS, CDR2 YYNGEE. Trimming at V came to 0 bases and at J to 6 bases, leaving 8 bases not matched to a gene.

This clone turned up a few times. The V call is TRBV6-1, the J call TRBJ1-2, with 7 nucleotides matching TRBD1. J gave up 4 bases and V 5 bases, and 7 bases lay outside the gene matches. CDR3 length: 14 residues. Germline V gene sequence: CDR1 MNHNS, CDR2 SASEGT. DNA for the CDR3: TGTGCCAGCAGTCCCCGGGACAGAGGCTATGGCTACACCTTC. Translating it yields CASSPRDRGYGYTF.

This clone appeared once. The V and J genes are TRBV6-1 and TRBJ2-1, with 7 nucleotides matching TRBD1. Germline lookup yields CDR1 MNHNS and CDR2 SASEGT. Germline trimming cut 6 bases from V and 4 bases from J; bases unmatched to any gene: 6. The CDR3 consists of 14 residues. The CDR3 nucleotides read TGTGCCAGCAGCGGGACAGCCTCGTACAATGAGCAGTTCTTC. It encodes CASSGTASYNEQFF.

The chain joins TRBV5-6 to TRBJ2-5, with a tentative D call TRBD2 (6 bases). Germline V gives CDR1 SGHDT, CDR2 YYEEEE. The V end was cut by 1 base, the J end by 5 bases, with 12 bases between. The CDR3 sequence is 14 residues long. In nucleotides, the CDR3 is TGTGCCAGCAGCTTGCGGGGGATGTCGGAGACCCAGTACTTC. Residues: CASSLRGMSETQYF.

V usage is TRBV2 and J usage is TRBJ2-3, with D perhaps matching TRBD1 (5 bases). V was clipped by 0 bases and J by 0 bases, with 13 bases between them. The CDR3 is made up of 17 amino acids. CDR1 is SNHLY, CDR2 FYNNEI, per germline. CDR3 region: CASSEARAGISTDTQYF. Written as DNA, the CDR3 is TGTGCCAGCAGTGAAGCACGGGCAGGGATTAGCACAGATACGCAGTATTTT.

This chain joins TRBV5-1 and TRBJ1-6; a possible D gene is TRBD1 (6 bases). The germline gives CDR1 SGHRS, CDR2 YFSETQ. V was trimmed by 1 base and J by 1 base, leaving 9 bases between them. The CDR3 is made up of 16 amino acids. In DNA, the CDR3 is TGCGCCAGCAGCTTGTTGGGGGCGTCCTATAATTCACCCCTCCACTTT. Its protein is CASSLLGASYNSPLHF.

This CDR3 reads CASIGYQGSGRPQHF. The CDR3 DNA follows: TGTGCCAGTATAGGCTACCAGGGGTCCGGTCGGCCCCAGCATTTT. The chain uses TRBV28 and TRBJ1-5; a possible D gene is TRBD1 (6 bases). Trimming left V 9 bases short and J 9 bases short, with 24 bases between. The CDR3 sequence is 15 residues long. The germline V gene encodes CDR1 MDHEN and CDR2 SYDVKM.

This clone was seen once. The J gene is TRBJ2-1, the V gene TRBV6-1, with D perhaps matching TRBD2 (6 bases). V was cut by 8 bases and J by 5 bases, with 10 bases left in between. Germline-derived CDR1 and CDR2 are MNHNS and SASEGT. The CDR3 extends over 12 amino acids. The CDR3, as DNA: TGTGCCAGCGGGAGGATCGACAATGAGCAGTTCTTC. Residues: CASGRIDNEQFF.

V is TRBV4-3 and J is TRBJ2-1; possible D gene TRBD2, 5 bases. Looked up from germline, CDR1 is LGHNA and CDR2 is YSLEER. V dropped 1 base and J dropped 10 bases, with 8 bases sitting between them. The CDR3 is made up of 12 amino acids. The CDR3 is CASSQALGEQFF. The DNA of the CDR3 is TGCGCCAGCAGCCAAGCACTAGGGGAGCAGTTCTTC.

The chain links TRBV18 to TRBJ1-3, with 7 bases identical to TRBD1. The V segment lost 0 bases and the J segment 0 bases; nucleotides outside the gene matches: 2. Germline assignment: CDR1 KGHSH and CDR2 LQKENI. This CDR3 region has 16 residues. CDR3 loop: CASSPPTGNSGNTIYF. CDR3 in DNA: TGTGCCAGCTCACCACCGACAGGGAACTCTGGAAACACCATATATTTT.